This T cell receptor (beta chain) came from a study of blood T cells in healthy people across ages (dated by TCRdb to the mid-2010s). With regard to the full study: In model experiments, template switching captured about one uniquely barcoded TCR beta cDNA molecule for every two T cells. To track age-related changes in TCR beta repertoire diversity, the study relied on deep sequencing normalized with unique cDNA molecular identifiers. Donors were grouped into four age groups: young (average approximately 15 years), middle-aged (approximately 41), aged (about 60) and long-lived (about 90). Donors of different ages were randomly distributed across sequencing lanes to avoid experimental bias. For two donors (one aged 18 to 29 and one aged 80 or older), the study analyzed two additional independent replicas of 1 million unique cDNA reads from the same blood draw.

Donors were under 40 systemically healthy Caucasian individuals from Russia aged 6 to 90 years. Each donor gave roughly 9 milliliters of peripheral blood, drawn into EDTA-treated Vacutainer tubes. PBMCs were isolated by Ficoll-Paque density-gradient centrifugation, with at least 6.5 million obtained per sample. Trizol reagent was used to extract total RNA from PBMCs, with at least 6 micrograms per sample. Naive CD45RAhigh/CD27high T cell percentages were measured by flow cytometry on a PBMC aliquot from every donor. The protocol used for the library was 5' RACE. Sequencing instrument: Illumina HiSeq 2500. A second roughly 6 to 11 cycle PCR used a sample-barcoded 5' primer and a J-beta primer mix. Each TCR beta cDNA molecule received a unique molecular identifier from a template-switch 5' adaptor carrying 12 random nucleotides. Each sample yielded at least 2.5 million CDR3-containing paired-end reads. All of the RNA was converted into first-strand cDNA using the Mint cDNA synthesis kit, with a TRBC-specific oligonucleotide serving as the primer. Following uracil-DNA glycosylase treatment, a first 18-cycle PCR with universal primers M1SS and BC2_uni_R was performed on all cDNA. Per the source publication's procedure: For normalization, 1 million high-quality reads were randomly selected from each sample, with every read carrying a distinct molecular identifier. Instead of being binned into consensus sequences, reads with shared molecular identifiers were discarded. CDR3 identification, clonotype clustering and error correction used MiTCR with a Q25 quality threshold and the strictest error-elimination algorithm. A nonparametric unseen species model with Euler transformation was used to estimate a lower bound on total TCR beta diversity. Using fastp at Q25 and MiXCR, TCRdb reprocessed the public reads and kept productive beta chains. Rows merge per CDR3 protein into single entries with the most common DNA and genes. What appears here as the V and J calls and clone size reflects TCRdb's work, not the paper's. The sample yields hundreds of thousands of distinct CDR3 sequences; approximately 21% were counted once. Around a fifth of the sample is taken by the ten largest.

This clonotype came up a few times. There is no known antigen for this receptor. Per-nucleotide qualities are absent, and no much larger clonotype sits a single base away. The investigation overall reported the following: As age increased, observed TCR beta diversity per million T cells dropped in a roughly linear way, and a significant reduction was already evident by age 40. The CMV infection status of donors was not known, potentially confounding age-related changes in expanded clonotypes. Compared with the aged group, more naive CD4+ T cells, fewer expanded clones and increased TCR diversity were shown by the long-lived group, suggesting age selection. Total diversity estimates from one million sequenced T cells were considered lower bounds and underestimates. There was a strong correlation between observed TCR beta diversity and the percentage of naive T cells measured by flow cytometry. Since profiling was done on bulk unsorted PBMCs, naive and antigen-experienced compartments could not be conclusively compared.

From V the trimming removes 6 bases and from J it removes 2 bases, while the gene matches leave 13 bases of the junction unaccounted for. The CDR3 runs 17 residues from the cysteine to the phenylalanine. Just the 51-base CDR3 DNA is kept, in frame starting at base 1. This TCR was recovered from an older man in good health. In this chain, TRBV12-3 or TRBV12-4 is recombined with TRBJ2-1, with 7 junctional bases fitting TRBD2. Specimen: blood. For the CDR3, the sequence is CASSRHKSSGTYNEQFF. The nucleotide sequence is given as TGTGCCAGCAGCCGACACAAATCTAGCGGAACCTACAATGAGCAGTTCTTC.